The following is a T cell receptor (beta chain) sequence with its context. Its antigen target is currently unknown. At one end, the junction sequence differs from germline, possibly due to a read error. This specimen comes from a study of cytomegalovirus exposure and HLA in healthy donors (dated by TCRdb to about 2017). For context, the study as a whole: According to a later analysis, the 120 or so validation repertoires were produced on the same platform as the 666 repertoires of the first cohort. The study aimed to test whether cataloging public T cell receptors could reveal signatures of past pathogen exposure. In addition to the first cohort of 666 subjects, a separate validation cohort of approximately 130 different subjects was used. To predict cytomegalovirus infection status, the study brought together high-throughput TCR immunosequencing, statistical association of individual TCRs with disease status, and machine learning.

The library was prepared using the immunoSEQ multiplex PCR assay. Per the authors' processing: To diagnose cytomegalovirus status from the catalog of TCR beta chain sequences, a statistical classification framework was built. TCRdb's version of the immuneACCESS table is confined to in-frame rearrangements and falls short of the full clone set. An unresolved V gene accounts for under half of the shortfall where checked; the remainder is of unknown origin. That table supplies the V and J calls and clone size; D and trimming were determined from the DNA. Within this sample are 120,000 or so clones, with roughly 87% of them counted one time only. The leading ten clones occupy less than 1.5% of the sample. Taken from cysteine to phenylalanine, the CDR3 has 11 residues. Of the read, only the CDR3 DNA is kept; its 33 bases are in frame from base 1. Looking up the germline V gene yields CDR1 MGHDK and CDR2 SYGVNS.

Overall study results and their limits: The authors suggested that the approach could potentially be generalized to other disease states and immunological phenotypes. In vitro tests confirmed that a few of the cytomegalovirus-associated TCR beta chains recognize cytomegalovirus antigens. The classifier was reported to diagnose cytomegalovirus status with high specificity and sensitivity in both the original cohort and the validation cohort. Across donors, most TCR sequences were observed very rarely, whereas some public TCRs were present in many individuals. A later analysis lacked HLA typing for the validation cohort, so it scored co-occurrence in that cohort across all 120 repertoires. A later analysis found that TCRs clustered in the first cohort also tended to co-occur in the 120 validation repertoires, with 94% of cluster scores above 0. A total of 164 TCR beta chains were listed by the study as associated with cytomegalovirus.

Donors formed part of the validation cohort, which comprised 120 subjects and was distinct from the first cohort of under 850 subjects. Sequences were obtained from PBMCs. The sequence was collected from a woman younger than 35 in good health and CMV-seronegative. The rearranged segments are TRBV25-1 and TRBJ2-1, with TRBD1 tentatively as D gene (6 bases match). Read as DNA, the sequence is TGTGCCAGCAGTGGGGACAACGAGCAGTTCTTC. It is translated as CASSGDNEQFF.